What follows are 6 T cell receptor beta chains derived from one specimen sequenced in a study of blood T cells in healthy people across ages. Primers used in a second PCR of roughly 7 to 11 cycles were a sample-barcoded 5' primer and a J-beta primer mix. TCRdb recomputed calls from the 5' RACE reads with MiXCR, one row per CDR3 protein. The sample has about 1.7 million distinct CDR3 sequences, under 30% seen once. The sequencing sample was made of blood. The receptors derive from a woman aged 30 to 39 in good health.

DNA for the CDR3: TGCGCCAGCAGCTTGGGAGGACAGGGTTCACAGAAGCAGTACTTC. This encodes CASSLGGQGSQKQYF. This sequence joins TRBV5-1 and TRBJ2-5, with 8 bases identical to TRBD1. This CDR3 has 15 amino acids. The germline V gene encodes CDR1 SGHRS and CDR2 YFSETQ. Germline trimming cut 0 bases from V and 11 bases from J; bases unmatched to any gene: 12.

The chain recombines TRBV6-6 with TRBJ2-1; D remains unclear. CDR3 length: 13 amino acids. The germline V gene has CDR1 MNHNY and CDR2 SVGAGI (reference sequence). Trimming shortened V by 8 bases and J by 7 bases, and 15 bases separated the two germline ends. CDR3 in DNA: TGTGCCAGCGGACGGGCGGTTTCTAATGAGCAGTTCTTC. This gives the protein CASGRAVSNEQFF.

This clonotype has a count of ten or more. The J gene is TRBJ2-7, the V gene TRBV9; 7 nucleotides agree with TRBD1. The CDR3 length is 15 residues. Germline loops: CDR1 SGDLS, CDR2 YYNGEE. V shed 4 bases and J 2 bases; nucleotides not matched to a gene: 9. This chain's CDR3 is CASSSRTGQTYEQYF. The CDR3 nucleotides read TGTGCCAGCAGCTCCCGGACAGGCCAGACCTACGAGCAGTACTTC.

This clonotype was found a few times. CDR3: CASSLSTLASGGREQYF. In DNA, the CDR3 is TGTGCCAGCAGTTTATCCACGTTGGCATCCGGGGGAAGGGAGCAGTACTTC. V usage is TRBV28 and J usage is TRBJ2-5, with D possibly TRBD2 on 6 matching bases. The CDR3 spans 17 residues. Germline CDR1 is MDHEN and CDR2 is SYDVKM. Between the trimmed V and J ends, which lost 1 base and 11 bases, there was a span of 26 bases. The whole variable domain, remainder taken from reference TRBV28 and TRBJ2-5, is DVKVTQSSRYLVKRTGEKVFLECVQDMDHENMFWYRQDPGLGLRLIYFSYDVKMKEKGDIPEGYSVSREKKERFSLILESASTNQTSMYLCASSLSTLASGGREQYFGPGTRLLVL.

This chain uses TRBV6-6 with TRBJ2-7, with D hard to call. V was clipped by 0 bases and J by 5 bases, with 8 bases between them. Germline CDR1 and CDR2: MNHNY and SVGAGI (reference sequence). The CDR3 is 13 amino acids. CDR3: CASSYSVGHEQYF. The CDR3 DNA reads as TGTGCCAGCAGTTACTCGGTGGGCCACGAGCAGTACTTC.

This rearrangement joins TRBV11-2 to TRBJ1-1; tentative D call: TRBD1 (5 bases). V lost 0 bases, J lost 13 bases, and 15 bases lay in between. The CDR3 covers 13 residues. Germline V gene data show CDR1 as SGHAT and CDR2 as FQNNGV. The CDR3, as DNA: TGTGCCAGCAGCTTAGATCTTAGCAGGGTTGTTTTCTTT. Translation gives CASSLDLSRVVFF.